What follows are 15 T cell receptor beta chains derived from one specimen sequenced in a study of read filtering for tumor transcriptome and immune sequencing. The library was built from approximately 400 ng RNA with molecular barcoded adaptors for alpha/delta and beta/gamma chains. TCRdb recomputed calls from the reads with MiXCR, one row per CDR3 protein. The sample lists over 15,000 distinct CDR3 sequences; 22% were seen once. The source material was a population of CD138-negative cells sorted from bone marrow. Every receptor here comes from a donor aged 40 or over with multiple myeloma.

This clonotype was counted ten times or more. J is TRBJ1-2 and V is TRBV29-1; 8 nucleotides match TRBD1. The J segment lost 4 bases and the V segment lost 6 bases, leaving 13 bases of the junction unmatched. From germline, CDR1 is SQVTM and CDR2 ANQGSEA. The length of the CDR3 is 15 residues. The CDR3 bases are TGCAGCGTACAGAGGGTGGCAGGGGGCACCTATGGCTACACCTTC. This gives the protein CSVQRVAGGTYGYTF.

V gene TRBV18 combines with J gene TRBJ1-4; TRBD1 agrees at 9 bases. Per the germline V gene, CDR1 is KGHSH and CDR2 is LQKENI. This CDR3 contains 14 residues. Unmatched junction bases numbered 2, after V lost 2 bases and J lost 7 bases. The CDR3 DNA sequence: TGTGCCAGCTCACCAGACAGGGGGAGTGAAAAACTGTTTTTT. It translates to CASSPDRGSEKLFF.

This clonotype was counted at least ten times. The V and J genes are TRBV7-9 and TRBJ2-2, with D tentatively TRBD1 (5 bases). The V gene's germline CDR1 is SEHNR and CDR2 FQNEAQ (reference sequence). Trimming stripped 5 bases from V and 4 bases from J, with 14 bases between. The CDR3 covers 15 residues. In nucleotides, the CDR3 is TGTGCCAGCAGCCCTGTCAGGGCTAGCACCGGGGAGCTGTTTTTT. Translation gives CASSPVRASTGELFF.

This clonotype was counted many times. This rearrangement joins TRBV2 to TRBJ2-3; D gene ambiguous. This CDR3 has 15 residues. V was cut by 5 bases and J by 5 bases, with 17 bases left in between. The germline gives CDR1 SNHLY, CDR2 FYNNEI. CDR3 coding DNA: TGTGCCAGCAGTCTACGACCACCGTTGAGAGATACGCAGTATTTT. This gives the protein CASSLRPPLRDTQYF.

V usage is TRBV6-1 and J usage is TRBJ2-7; a possible D gene is TRBD2 (5 bases). Looked up from germline, CDR1 is MNHNS and CDR2 is SASEGT. CDR3 length: 15 residues. V gave up 2 bases and J gave up 1 base, with 12 bases separating them. The CDR3, as DNA: TGTGCCAGCAGTGAAACCGGGGTCGGATCCTACGAGCAGTACTTC. Amino acid sequence: CASSETGVGSYEQYF.

By proportion, this clonotype is medium-sized. The rearrangement uses TRBV11-1 and TRBJ2-1, with D uncertain. Germline CDR1 and CDR2: SGHAT and FQDESV (reference sequence). The CDR3 totals 13 residues. V lost 3 bases, J lost 4 bases, and 7 bases lay in between. CDR3 DNA sequence: TGTGCCAGCAGCTTCGATCAGTACAATGAGCAGTTCTTC. Protein product: CASSFDQYNEQFF.

With respect to this clonotype: An end of the junction differs from the germline gene, which may be a read error. CDR3: CATIRDRIGPNTEAFF. The CDR3 nucleotides are TGTGCCACCATCAGAGATCGGATAGGGCCGAACACTGAAGCTTTCTTT. This chain connects TRBV15 to TRBJ1-1; D not resolved. The germline V gene encodes CDR1 LNHNV and CDR2 YYDKDF (reference sequence). This CDR3 region has 16 residues. The whole variable domain, remainder taken from reference TRBV15 and TRBJ1-1, is DAMVIQNPRYQVTQFGKPVTLSCSQTLNHNVMYWYQQKSSQAPKLLFHYYDKDFNNEADTPDNFQSRRPNTSFCFLDIRSPGLGDTAMYLCATIRDRIGPNTEAFFGQGTRLTVV.

The rearrangement uses TRBV10-3 and TRBJ1-4, with 9 bases identical to TRBD1. The length of the CDR3 is 14 residues. Germline loops: CDR1 ENHRY, CDR2 SYGVKD. Trimming cost V 6 bases and J 8 bases; bases outside gene matches: 7. CDR3 sequence: CAIRSDRGSEKLFF. For the CDR3, the DNA is TGTGCCATCAGGTCGGACAGGGGAAGCGAAAAACTGTTTTTT.

This clonotype was counted at least ten times. The V and J genes are TRBV25-1 and TRBJ1-4; 7 bases agree with TRBD1. Trimming at V came to 7 bases and at J to 5 bases, leaving 10 bases not matched to a gene. Germline V gene lookup returns CDR1 MGHDK and CDR2 SYGVNS. The CDR3 is 15 amino acids. CDR3 DNA sequence: TGTGCCAGCATAGGGGGCGGGATTACAAATGAAAAACTGTTTTTT. Protein sequence: CASIGGGITNEKLFF. The complete variable domain, with remaining parts taken from reference TRBV25-1 and TRBJ1-4, reads EADIYQTPRYLVIGTGKKITLECSQTMGHDKMYWYQQDPGMELHLIHYSYGVNSTEKGDLSSESTVSRIRTEHFPLTLESARPSHTSQYLCASIGGGITNEKLFFGSGTQLSVL.

This chain joins TRBV6-2 or TRBV6-3 and TRBJ2-1, with 9 bases that match TRBD2. Germline V gene data show CDR1 as MNHEY and CDR2 as SVGEGT. Trimming at V came to 6 bases and at J to 9 bases, leaving 9 bases not matched to a gene. The CDR3 sequence is 14 residues long. CDR3 in DNA: TGTGCCAGCAGCGGACTAGCGAAAGGTTTTGAGCAGTTCTTC. Its protein is CASSGLAKGFEQFF.

This clonotype was counted many times. This sequence joins TRBV7-9 and TRBJ2-7, with D uncertain. The germline V gene encodes CDR1 SEHNR and CDR2 FQNEAQ (reference sequence). Trimming removed 8 bases from V and 5 bases from J, with 7 bases in between. This CDR3 is 10 amino acids long. CDR3 bases: TGTGCCAGCCGTTCTGACGAGCAGTACTTC. The encoded protein is CASRSDEQYF.

This clonotype is medium-sized in the sample. The chain uses TRBV15 and TRBJ2-7, with 9 bases that match TRBD1. The CDR3 length is 15 residues. Germline CDR1 reads LNHNV; CDR2 reads YYDKDF (reference sequence). Trimming removed 2 bases from V and 2 bases from J; junction bases left unmatched: 4. As DNA, the CDR3 is TGTGCCACCAGCAGACAGGGGGACAGGGCCTACGAGCAGTACTTC. It encodes CATSRQGDRAYEQYF.

This clonotype was counted between two and nine times. V and J are TRBV4-3 and TRBJ2-7; 8 nucleotides line up with TRBD2. Germline V CDR1 and CDR2: LGHNA, YSLEER. V lost 1 base and J lost 0; bases outside the gene matches: 8. This CDR3 spans 17 amino acids. The CDR3, as DNA: TGCGCCAGCAGCCAAGGACCAGCGGGAGACCCCTCCTACGAGCAGTACTTC. Translation: CASSQGPAGDPSYEQYF.

Only a few counts were recorded for this clonotype. The chain is built from TRBV11-1 and TRBJ1-1, with D tentatively TRBD1 (6 bases). Trimming left V 5 bases short and J 5 bases short, with 18 bases between. The CDR3 loop spans 15 amino acids. Germline CDR1 reads SGHAT; CDR2 reads FQDESV (reference sequence). The CDR3 loop is CASSSPIGGRTEAFF. In DNA, the CDR3 is TGTGCCAGCAGCAGCCCTATAGGGGGGCGGACTGAAGCTTTCTTT.

This clonotype was observed at least ten times. J is TRBJ1-1 and V is TRBV14; possible D gene TRBD1, 5 bases. Looked up from germline, CDR1 is SGHDN and CDR2 is FVKESK. The CDR3 is 13 residues long. Trimming left V 4 bases short and J 2 bases short, with 8 bases between. CDR3 in DNA: TGTGCCAGCAGCCTAACAGGCAACACTGAAGCTTTCTTT. Protein: CASSLTGNTEAFF.